This T cell receptor (beta chain) was documented in a study of response to subunit inactivated influenza vaccine. The J segment lost 0 bases and the V segment lost 3 bases, leaving 5 bases of the junction unmatched. CDR1 SGHAT and CDR2 FQDESV come from the germline V gene (reference sequence). The CDR3 sequence is 17 residues long. This clonotype turned up a few times. A single record per CDR3 protein comes from TCRdb applying MiXCR to the RT-PCR reads. The sample holds under 500,000 distinct CDR3 sequences, approximately 9.9% seen once. The TCR was taken from a man aged 50 or older who received an inactivated influenza vaccine. The sequencing used PBMCs from blood, collected 45 days after vaccination. V gene TRBV11-1 combines with J gene TRBJ2-6; 7 bases match TRBD1. In DNA form, the CDR3 reads TGTGCCAGCAGCTTTGGACAGGCGGTCTCTGGGGCCAACGTCCTGACTTTC. Its protein is CASSFGQAVSGANVLTF.